This TCR beta chain was identified during a study of T-cell memory formation after mild COVID-19. At the level of the study: TCR clusters mostly belonged to single donors.

The V gene's germline CDR1 is SGHTA and CDR2 FQGTGA. The junction had 6 bases not matched to a gene; V was cut back by 4 bases and J by 0 bases. This CDR3 has 15 residues. TCR alpha and TCR beta cDNA libraries with sample barcodes and UMIs came from 5'RACE using constant-segment primers. TCRdb analysed the 5' RACE reads with MiXCR anew, one entry per CDR3 protein. The sample has around 200,000 distinct CDR3 sequences, roughly 30% seen once. This clonotype has only a few counts. The chain is built from TRBV7-3 and TRBJ2-7, with TRBD2 matching 7 bases. The sequence was obtained from an adult woman who had mild COVID-19 (a few samples of this study predate the infection). Cell type and time point are not known. The source material was PBMCs or a T cell subset sorted from them (not recorded which). The CDR3 DNA follows: TGTGCCAGCAGCTCCGGGGGGTTAAGCTCCTACGAGCAGTACTTC. It yields the protein CASSSGGLSSYEQYF.